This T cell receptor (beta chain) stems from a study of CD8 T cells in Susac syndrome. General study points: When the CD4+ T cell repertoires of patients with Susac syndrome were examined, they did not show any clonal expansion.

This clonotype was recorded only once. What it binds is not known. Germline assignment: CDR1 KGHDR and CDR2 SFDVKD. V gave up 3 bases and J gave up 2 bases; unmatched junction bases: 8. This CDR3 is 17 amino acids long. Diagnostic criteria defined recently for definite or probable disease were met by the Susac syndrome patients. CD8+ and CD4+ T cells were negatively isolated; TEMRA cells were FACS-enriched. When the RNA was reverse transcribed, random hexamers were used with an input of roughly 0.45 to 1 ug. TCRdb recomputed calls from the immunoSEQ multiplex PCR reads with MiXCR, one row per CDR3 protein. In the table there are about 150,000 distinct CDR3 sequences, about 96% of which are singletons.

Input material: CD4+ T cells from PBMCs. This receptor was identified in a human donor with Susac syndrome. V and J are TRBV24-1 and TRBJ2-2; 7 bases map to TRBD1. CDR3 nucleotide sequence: TGTGCCACCAGTGATCCCTGGGACAGACTTAACACCGGGGAGCTGTTTTTT. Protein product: CATSDPWDRLNTGELFF.